The 25 T cell receptor beta chains below all came from one sample that was sequenced in a study of T cell repertoires in cytomegalovirus infection. One entry per CDR3 protein results from TCRdb running MiXCR on the reads. Found here are more than 400,000 distinct CDR3 sequences, approximately 25% of them singletons; the top ten hold around 14%. The sample consisted of PBMCs. These receptors all come from a human donor in good health (CMV status not recorded). Some clones in this sample may be carry-over from other donors' samples.

This clonotype was seen repeatedly, ten times or more. As DNA, the CDR3 is TGTGCCAGCAGCACGGGAGTCTGGAATGAGCAGTTCTTC. Translated, it gives CASSTGVWNEQFF. The chain is built from TRBV7-2 and TRBJ2-1, with a tentative D call TRBD2 (6 bases). The CDR3 runs to 13 residues. Germline loops: CDR1 SGHTA, CDR2 FQGNSA. Trimming left V 5 bases short and J 7 bases short, with 12 bases between.

This clonotype appeared many times. The chain employs TRBV7-2 and TRBJ1-5, with 7 bases fitting TRBD1. Germline V CDR1 and CDR2: SGHTA, FQGNSA. This CDR3 spans 15 amino acids. V was pared by 0 bases and J by 3 bases, with 2 bases of the junction left unmatched. CDR3 sequence (DNA): TGTGCCAGCAGCTTAGCACAGGGGCCCAATCAGCCCCAGCATTTT. It is translated as CASSLAQGPNQPQHF.

Many counts were recorded for this clonotype. The chain is built from TRBV7-9 and TRBJ1-1; D might be TRBD1 (6 bases). The germline CDR1 and CDR2 sequences are SEHNR and FQNEAQ (reference sequence). Trimming stripped 3 bases from V and 5 bases from J, with 16 bases between. The CDR3 is 15 amino acids. CDR3 in DNA: TGTGCCAGCAGCTTGCTACAGGGTCGGGGGACTGAAGCTTTCTTT. Residues: CASSLLQGRGTEAFF. Full variable domain (rest looked up from reference TRBV7-9 and TRBJ1-1): DTGVSQNPRHKITKRGQNVTFRCDPISEHNRLYWYRQTLGQGPEFLTYFQNEAQLEKSRLLSDRFSAERPKGSFSTLEIQRTEQGDSAMYLCASSLLQGRGTEAFFGQGTRLTVV.

Only one count was recorded for this clonotype. The rearrangement links TRBV18 to TRBJ1-3; D is uncertain. The CDR3 is made up of 15 amino acids. V was shortened by 0 bases and J by 2 bases, with 8 bases between the two germline ends. Germline CDR1 KGHSH, CDR2 LQKENI. The CDR3, as DNA: TGTGCCAGCTCACCACCCGCCGGGGCTGGAAACACCATATATTTT. Its protein is CASSPPAGAGNTIYF.

On this clonotype itself: The germline gene is not matched at one end of the junction; a read error may be the cause. This chain connects TRBV6-4 to TRBJ2-4, with D perhaps matching TRBD1 or TRBD2 (5 bases each). This CDR3 is 13 amino acids long. CDR1 is MRHNA, CDR2 SNTAGT, per germline. CDR3 residues: CASTVGQGDIKYF. Here the CDR3 DNA reads TGTGCCAGCACCGTCGGGCAGGGAGACATTAAGTACTTC.

This clonotype showed up just a few times. This sequence joins TRBV6-5 and TRBJ2-5, with TRBD2 identical over 11 bases. CDR3 length equals 17 residues. Germline V lookup: CDR1 MNHEY, CDR2 SVGAGI. V shed 4 bases and J 5 bases; nucleotides not matched to a gene: 12. The CDR3 region is CASSFGVAGGPTETQYF. The CDR3 nucleotides read TGTGCCAGCAGTTTCGGGGTAGCGGGAGGGCCGACGGAGACCCAGTACTTC.

In its sample, this clonotype was seen a few times. V usage is TRBV2 and J usage is TRBJ2-1; 12 bases are shared with TRBD2. CDR1 is SNHLY and CDR2 is FYNNEI in the germline V gene. The V gene end was trimmed by 6 bases and the J gene end by 9 bases; junction bases not matched to a gene: 6. The CDR3 sequence is 14 residues long. Here the CDR3 DNA reads TGTGCCAGCAGACTGACTAGCGGGAGCAGTGAGCAGTTCTTC. Amino acid sequence: CASRLTSGSSEQFF. The whole variable domain, filled in from reference TRBV2 and TRBJ2-1, reads EPEVTQTPSHQVTQMGQEVILRCVPISNHLYFYWYRQILGQKVEFLVSFYNNEISEKSEIFDDQFSVERPDGSNFTLKIRSTKLEDSAMYFCASRLTSGSSEQFFGPGTRLTVL.

The sample holds a few counts of this clonotype. The chain joins TRBV4-1 to TRBJ1-3, with a tentative D call TRBD1 (6 bases). CDR1 MGHRA and CDR2 YSYEKL come from the germline V gene. The CDR3 runs to 20 residues. V gave up 6 bases and J gave up 1 base, with 28 bases separating them. Written as DNA, the CDR3 is TGCGCCAGCAGTCCCGACTTGACAGGAGGGTTAGGTCGATCTGGAAACACCATATATTTT. It codes for CASSPDLTGGLGRSGNTIYF.

This clonotype has a handful of counts. In nucleotides, the CDR3 is TGTGCCAGCAGCTTAATGGGCGGAGCCTATGGCTACACCTTC. This translates into CASSLMGGAYGYTF. The genes are TRBV7-9 and TRBJ1-2; unclear D gene. The V gene's germline CDR1 is SEHNR and CDR2 FQNEAQ (reference sequence). With 2 bases removed from V and 4 bases from J, the gap between germline ends came to 11 bases. The CDR3 spans 14 residues.

V is TRBV6-2 or TRBV6-3 and J is TRBJ2-1; D call uncertain. The V end lost 6 bases, the J end lost 2 bases, and 14 bases lay between the germline ends. This CDR3 is built from 15 residues. Per germline, CDR1 MNHEY and CDR2 SVGEGT. Written as DNA, the CDR3 is TGTGCCAGCAGGGCCAACTGGTACGCCTACAATGAGCAGTTCTTC. Encoded protein: CASRANWYAYNEQFF.

V usage is TRBV5-1 and J usage is TRBJ1-5; 7 bases map to TRBD1. CDR1 is SGHRS and CDR2 is YFSETQ in the germline V gene. J lost 4 bases, V lost 5 bases, and 9 bases had no gene match. The CDR3 contains 15 residues. The CDR3 here is CASSLGTETNQPQHF. The CDR3 DNA reads as TGCGCCAGCAGTTTAGGGACAGAGACGAATCAGCCCCAGCATTTT.

This clonotype was seen more than once but under ten times. The rearrangement uses TRBV6-1 and TRBJ1-1; tentative D call: TRBD1 (6 bases). This CDR3 region has 14 residues. Trimming removed 7 bases from V and 1 base from J, with 13 bases in between. Per germline, CDR1 MNHNS and CDR2 SASEGT. CDR3 in DNA: TGTGCCAGCACTCTCGACAGGTGGAACACTGAAGCTTTCTTT. It codes for CASTLDRWNTEAFF.

The genes are TRBV19 and TRBJ1-2; the match to TRBD1 covers 9 bases. V lost 3 bases and J lost 5; bases outside the gene matches: 13. Germline loops: CDR1 LNHDA, CDR2 SQIVND (reference sequence). This CDR3 has 17 amino acids. This CDR3 reads CASSMGTGQGMRYGYTF. The CDR3 DNA reads as TGTGCCAGTAGTATGGGTACAGGACAGGGGATGCGGTATGGCTACACCTTC.

This clonotype was seen more than once but under ten times. The chain employs TRBV12-3 or TRBV12-4 and TRBJ2-3; 10 positions agree with TRBD2. The CDR3 totals 18 residues. V lost 0 bases, J lost 0 bases, and 6 bases stayed unmatched. The DNA for the CDR3 is TGTGCCAGCAGTTTAGCGAGCGGGGGGGCTTTGAGCACAGATACGCAGTATTTT. Its translation is CASSLASGGALSTDTQYF.

In the case of this clonotype: Its ends do not fully match the called genes, so a read error is possible. The rearrangement links TRBV10-3 to TRBJ2-3; D possibly corresponds to TRBD2 (7 bases). Germline assignment: CDR1 ENHRY and CDR2 SYGVKD. The CDR3 consists of 14 residues. The CDR3 region is CAFSEGGITDTQYF. The CDR3, as DNA: TGTGCCTTCAGTGAGGGGGGGATCACAGATACGCAGTATTTT.

V is TRBV29-1 and J is TRBJ2-3; 12 nucleotides match TRBD2. Germline CDR1 SQVTM, CDR2 ANQGSEA. The ends lost 6 bases at V and 1 base at J; junction bases unmatched: 2. The CDR3 consists of 14 residues. For the CDR3, the DNA is TGCAGCGTACTAGCGGGAGGTCGCACAGATACGCAGTATTTT. It translates to CSVLAGGRTDTQYF.

In its sample, this clonotype was seen a few times. This CDR3 reads CASSDPTSGRGADTQYF. CDR3 nucleotides: TGTGCCAGCAGTGATCCGACTAGCGGGAGGGGGGCAGATACGCAGTATTTT. The rearrangement links TRBV6-1 to TRBJ2-3, with TRBD2 matching over 14 bases. The germline V gene encodes CDR1 MNHNS and CDR2 SASEGT. V gave up 3 bases and J gave up 4 bases; unmatched junction bases: 6. The CDR3 has 17 residues.

In its sample, this clonotype was seen a few times. The chain employs TRBV7-9 and TRBJ2-3; D tentatively reads TRBD1 or TRBD2 (5 bases each). This CDR3 spans 13 amino acids. Trimming shortened V by 5 bases and J by 6 bases, and 12 bases separated the two germline ends. In germline, CDR1 is SEHNR, CDR2 FQNEAQ (reference sequence). DNA of the CDR3: TGTGCCAGCAGCCCCGGGACCGGGGATACGCAGTATTTT. This encodes CASSPGTGDTQYF.

This clonotype appeared many times. The DNA for the CDR3 is TGTGCCAGCAGCCCACATCTACAGGGGCGGCAGCCCCAGCATTTT. Translating it yields CASSPHLQGRQPQHF. V usage is TRBV7-2 and J usage is TRBJ1-5; 7 bases agree with TRBD1. J gave up 7 bases and V 5 bases, and 11 bases lay outside the gene matches. The germline gives CDR1 SGHTA, CDR2 FQGNSA. The CDR3 loop spans 15 amino acids.

This clonotype was recorded many times. The chain links TRBV7-6 to TRBJ2-1; D not certain. The CDR3 loop spans 16 amino acids. V shed 5 bases and J shed 4 bases, with 18 bases lying between them. Germline V gene lookup returns CDR1 SGHVS and CDR2 FNYEAQ. CDR3 nucleotides: TGTGCCAGCAGCGCCCGGGCCCCAGACCTGTACAATGAGCAGTTCTTC. Encoded protein: CASSARAPDLYNEQFF. The entire variable domain, with the rest obtained from reference TRBV7-6 and TRBJ2-1, is as follows: GAGVSQSPRYKVTKRGQDVALRCDPISGHVSLYWYRQALGQGPEFLTYFNYEAQQDKSGLPNDRFSAERPEGSISTLTIQRTEQRDSAMYRCASSARAPDLYNEQFFGPGTRLTVL.

The V and J genes are TRBV30 and TRBJ1-5; possibly TRBD1 for D (5 bases). Germline V gives CDR1 GTSNPN, CDR2 SVGIG (reference sequence). The CDR3 sequence is 13 residues long. V was trimmed by 5 bases and J by 5 bases, leaving 13 bases between them. CDR3 bases: TGTGCCTGGGCCCTTCGAGGGGATCAGCCCCAGCATTTT. Protein product: CAWALRGDQPQHF.

The genes are TRBV6-5 and TRBJ1-5; D remains ambiguous. CDR1 is MNHEY and CDR2 is SVGAGI in the germline V gene. V was clipped by 0 bases and J by 5 bases, with 5 bases between them. The CDR3 runs to 13 residues. The DNA of the CDR3 is TGTGCCAGCAGTTACTCGAGGGATCAGCCCCAGCATTTT. It encodes CASSYSRDQPQHF.

The rearrangement links TRBV7-9 to TRBJ2-1, with 8 bases matching TRBD2. After removal of 5 bases from V and 15 bases from J, the junction contained 15 bases not matched to a gene. Germline CDR1 SEHNR, CDR2 FQNEAQ (reference sequence). This CDR3 contains 14 residues. CDR3 sequence (DNA): TGTGCCAGCAGCCTCGACCGGGGGGGGGGAACCTTGTTCTTC. It codes for CASSLDRGGGTLFF.

For this clonotype: A much bigger clone sits one base away, suggesting this may be a read error. The rearrangement links TRBV7-8 to TRBJ2-1, with TRBD2 matching 10 bases. With V trimmed by 3 bases and J by 3 bases, 8 bases remained unmatched. CDR3 length: 17 amino acids. Germline CDR1 and CDR2: SGHVS and FQNEAQ. The CDR3 bases are TGTGCCAGCAGCTTGGGGGGGACTAGCGCCAACTACAATGAGCAGTTCTTC. Amino acids: CASSLGGTSANYNEQFF.

This clonotype was observed a few times. This chain links TRBV19 with TRBJ2-1, with 8 bases identical to TRBD2. The J segment lost 6 bases and the V segment lost 7 bases, leaving 17 bases of the junction unmatched. CDR1 LNHDA and CDR2 SQIVND come from the germline V gene (reference sequence). The CDR3 is 17 amino acids. The CDR3 sequence: CASTNLLSGSPTNEQFF. CDR3 coding DNA: TGTGCCAGTACTAATTTACTAAGCGGGAGTCCAACCAATGAGCAGTTCTTC.